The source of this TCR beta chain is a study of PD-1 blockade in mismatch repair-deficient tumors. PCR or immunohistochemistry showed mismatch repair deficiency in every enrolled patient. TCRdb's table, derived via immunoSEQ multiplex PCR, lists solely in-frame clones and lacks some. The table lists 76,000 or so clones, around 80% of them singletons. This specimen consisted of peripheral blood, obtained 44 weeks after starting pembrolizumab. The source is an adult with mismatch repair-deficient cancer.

CDR3 nucleotide sequence: TGTGCCAGCAGTTTGCTAGGCAGGGGAAGGGAGACCCAGTACTTC. Translated, it gives CASSLLGRGRETQYF. The J gene is TRBJ2-5, the V gene TRBV27; possibly TRBD1 for D (6 bases). The CDR3 contains 15 residues. CDR1 MNHEY and CDR2 SMNVEV come from the germline V gene (reference sequence). V dropped 3 bases and J dropped 5 bases, with 16 bases sitting between them.